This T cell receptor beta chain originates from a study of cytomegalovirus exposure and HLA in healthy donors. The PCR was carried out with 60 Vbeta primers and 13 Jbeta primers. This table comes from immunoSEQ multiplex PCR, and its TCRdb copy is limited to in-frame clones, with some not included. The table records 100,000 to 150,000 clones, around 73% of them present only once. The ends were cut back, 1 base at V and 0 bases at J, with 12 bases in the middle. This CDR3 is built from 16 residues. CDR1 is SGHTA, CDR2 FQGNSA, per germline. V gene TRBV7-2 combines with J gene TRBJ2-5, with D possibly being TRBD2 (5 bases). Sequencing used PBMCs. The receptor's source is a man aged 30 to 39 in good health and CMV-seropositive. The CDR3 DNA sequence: TGTGCCAGCAGCTTAGTCGGCGGGCGGAACCAAGAGACCCAGTACTTC. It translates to CASSLVGGRNQETQYF. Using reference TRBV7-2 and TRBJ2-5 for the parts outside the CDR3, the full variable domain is GAGVSQSPSNKVTEKGKDVELRCDPISGHTALYWYRQSLGQGLEFLIYFQGNSAPDKSGLPSDRFSAERTGGSVSTLTIQRTQQEDSAVYLCASSLVGGRNQETQYFGPGTRLLVL.